Sequencing of this T cell receptor beta chain was carried out in a study of cytomegalovirus exposure and HLA in healthy donors (dated by TCRdb to about 2017). In terms of the full investigation: An earlier analysis of roughly 500 of the donors reported about 290 Gb of sequence data and around 110 million unique TCR beta sequences from 190 million or so T cells. HLA typing included class I and class II loci at four-digit resolution. The number of typed donors differed by locus: about 629-630 for A, B, C, DRB1 and DQB1; approximately 540 for DQA1; some 610 for DPA1; and about 450 for DPB1. Among 398 genotyped donors of the cohort, an average of roughly 240,000 unique TCR beta nucleotide sequences were sequenced per donor, roughly a sixth of them non-productive. Because of strong linkage in the cohort, roughly five DR-DQ haplotypes were treated as single units for association and clustering. High-throughput TCR immunosequencing, statistical association of individual TCRs with disease status, and machine learning were combined to predict cytomegalovirus infection status. Using immunosequencing, the study profiled T cell repertoires from approximately 700 subjects and related those repertoires to cytomegalovirus serostatus. The aim of the study was to test whether cataloging public T cell receptors could identify signatures of past pathogen exposure. Along with the roughly 710-subject first cohort, a separate validation cohort of over 90 different subjects was used. An early release that covered more than 550 HLA-typed donors contained approximately 320 gigabases of sequencing data and approximately 85 million unique TCR sequences. All discovery cohort repertoires had been generated on a single sequencing platform. In the later analysis, no new phenotypic data were used to find candidate immune exposures; instead, reliance was placed on TCR beta sequences and their occurrence across donors. In a later genetic analysis, genome-wide SNP genotypes for about three fifths of the roughly 670 donors were used, and that subset was treated as a discovery cohort. To decide whether each TCR beta V gene segment behaved as functional or pseudogenic, an earlier analysis of nearly 600 of the donors relied on high-throughput TCR beta sequencing. Alongside the repertoire data, information on donor age, sex, ethnicity and CMV serostatus was compiled. A later analysis re-examined previously published TCR beta repertoires from more than 650 donors and added high-resolution HLA genotyping to investigate patterns of TCR occurrence. Among the approximately 400 genotyped donors, approximately 77% belonged to the genetic ancestry cluster associated with self-reported Caucasian donors.

The V and J ends are trimmed by 3 bases and 2 bases, leaving 11 bases between them. Spanning cysteine to phenylalanine, the CDR3 consists of 15 amino acids. Kept here is only the CDR3 DNA, which spans 45 bases and is read in frame from base 1. Based on the germline V gene, the CDR1 and CDR2 sequences are SGDLS and YYNGEE. The cohort comprised some 680 healthy bone marrow donors. At the time of sampling, every cohort member was nominally healthy, though immune exposures that went unrecorded were likely present. The donor was CMV seropositive and belonged to the group of around 300 seropositive cohort members. Every donor gave a peripheral blood sample, and the peripheral blood mononuclear cells from that sample were used for TCR beta sequencing. The Qiagen DNeasy Blood Extraction Kit was used to extract genomic DNA from the blood cell samples. Library construction relied on the immunoSEQ multiplex PCR assay. For the multiplex PCR, a mixture combining 60 forward primers for TCR Vbeta segments and 13 reverse primers for TCR Jbeta segments was used. The CDR3 region of rearranged TCR beta genes was amplified from genomic DNA with a multiplex PCR assay. The Illumina HiSeq System was used to sequence the amplified TCR beta libraries as 87-base-pair reads. As for the original processing: In a later analysis, tens of millions of unique TCR beta chains were counted across the approximately 620 repertoires, and roughly 11 million of these chains were shared by at least two donors. Raw reads were error-corrected and collapsed into unique sequences by a nearest-neighbor algorithm in which closely related sequences were merged to remove PCR and sequencing errors. To assign V, D and J gene segments, CDR3 sequences were aligned to IMGT reference sequences. For a sequence to be retained, a match of at least six nucleotides to both a V gene segment and a J gene segment was required. Rearrangements were called productive when the CDR3 lacked stop codons and stayed in frame with V and J; all others were non-productive. Following IMGT convention, CDR3 was defined as the stretch from the second conserved V-encoded cysteine to the conserved J-encoded phenylalanine. The earlier analysis of a few hundred of the donors excluded any sequence lacking an unambiguous match to a single V gene segment. An earlier analysis of 587 of the donors called V segments functional above 56.7% productive rearrangements and segregating when the between-donor standard deviation exceeded 5%. A statistical classification framework was developed to diagnose cytomegalovirus status using the catalog of TCR beta chain sequences. A later analysis assigned V and J genes by comparing TCR nucleotide sequences with IMGT/GENE-DB human TR gene sequences. In a later analysis, CDR3 sequences and most-parsimonious VDJ recombination scenarios were assigned using the TCRdist pipeline. In a later analysis, each TCR beta chain was defined by its CDR3 amino acid sequence together with its V-gene family, and reads lacking a unique V-gene family were excluded. A later analysis removed roughly 590 highly shared, low-generation-probability nucleotide sequences to deal with suspected cross-contamination and a sequencing artifact. For each public chain, a later analysis derived a clonal expansion index from normalized ranks of inferred template counts within each repertoire. In a later analysis, generation probabilities were computed with a VDJ recombination model fitted to out-of-frame rearrangements, and the resulting probabilities were checked against IGoR. In a later analysis, TCR-TCR, TCR-HLA and TCR-CMV co-occurrence was scored with hypergeometric tests, and a repertoire-size bias correction was applied to TCR pairs. To estimate false discovery rates, a later analysis permuted the HLA or CMV assignments 20 times. In a later analysis, co-occurring TCRs were grouped using DBSCAN, with TCRdist sequence similarity added in when clustering inside HLA-allele-positive subsets. For co-occurrence clustering, repertoires with fewer than 30,000 or more than 120,000 public chains were excluded, along with roughly 5 repertoires with anomalous nucleotide sharing. In its TCRdb copy, this immuneACCESS table keeps in-frame sequences only and misses some clones. Where compared with another copy, unresolved V genes explain less than half of these, and the others have no known cause. V and J calls and clone size are copied from that table; D and trimming were computed from the DNA. A total of around 150,000 clones appear in this sample, about 77% of them only once. Around 7% of the sample is held by the ten biggest clonotypes.

A remark on this clone: The antigen this receptor binds is unknown. No clone much larger than this one lies a single base away; base qualities are absent.

What the authors observed across the whole study: According to a later analysis, most CMV-associated TCR beta chains appeared to be HLA-restricted, and the HLA associations seemed to be driven largely by CMV exposure. Roughly uniform sequencing depth across donors was assumed in presence/absence analyses, although this assumption may not hold. In a later analysis, over 15,000 TCR beta sequences were associated with specific HLA alleles at a false discovery rate of 0.05. Immune exposure information for the cohort was limited to CMV serostatus. A cluster of highly shared sequence variants was judged likely to be a technical artifact of the sequencing pipeline. Strong co-occurrence of HLA alleles, especially DR and DQ, made assigning TCR associations to individual alleles difficult. In vitro tests confirmed that a few of the cytomegalovirus-associated TCR beta chains recognize cytomegalovirus antigens. A later analysis found that TCR association rates varied across HLA loci, with DRB1 alleles showing the most associated TCRs and HLA-C alleles the fewest. While some public TCRs were present in many individuals, most TCR sequences turned up only very rarely across donors. Because some donors lacked HLA typing at each locus, the association tests relied only on the typed subset. Several of the top co-occurrence clusters appeared to be linked to parvovirus B19, influenza, CMV and Epstein-Barr virus, according to a later analysis. A further reported finding was that TCR beta sequences accurately predicted the HLA-A and HLA-B alleles for most subjects in the first cohort. According to a later genetic analysis, donors in an Asian-associated ancestry cluster had fewer N-insertions in productive TCRs than the approximately 650-donor mean. An association between a missense DCLRE1C variant and V-gene and J-gene trimming of TCR beta chains was found in a later genetic analysis and replicated in an independent cohort. The classifier was reported to diagnose cytomegalovirus status with high specificity and sensitivity in both the original and validation cohorts. A later analysis found that HLA-associated TCR beta chains were more clonally expanded and had lower generation probabilities than equally common non-associated chains. The earlier analysis of fewer than 750 of the donors excluded some 15 rarely observed V segments, including chromosome 9 orphons, because counts were too low. The study gave a list of 150 to 200 TCR beta chains associated with cytomegalovirus. In an earlier analysis of over 550 of the donors, most TCR beta V segments were observed in productive rearrangements about 90% or about 30% of the time, broadly matching IMGT annotations. The cohort was sequenced for TCR beta chains only, and without alpha or paired-chain data the features that could be detected were limited. The authors suggested that the approach could potentially be generalized to other disease states and immunological phenotypes. Because the 87-base-pair reads could not distinguish some IMGT-functional V segments, including TRBV6-2 and TRBV6-3, those segments were excluded. Linkage disequilibrium might explain the correlated functional status among segregating V segments, but an unknown experimental factor could not be ruled out.

The chain is assembled from TRBV9 and TRBJ2-2; the D gene is unclear. What was sequenced was PBMCs. The receptor's source is a male donor in good health and CMV-seropositive. The CDR3 sequence is CASSATPTNTGELFF. The sequence in DNA is TGTGCCAGCAGCGCCACTCCGACAAACACCGGGGAGCTGTTTTTT.